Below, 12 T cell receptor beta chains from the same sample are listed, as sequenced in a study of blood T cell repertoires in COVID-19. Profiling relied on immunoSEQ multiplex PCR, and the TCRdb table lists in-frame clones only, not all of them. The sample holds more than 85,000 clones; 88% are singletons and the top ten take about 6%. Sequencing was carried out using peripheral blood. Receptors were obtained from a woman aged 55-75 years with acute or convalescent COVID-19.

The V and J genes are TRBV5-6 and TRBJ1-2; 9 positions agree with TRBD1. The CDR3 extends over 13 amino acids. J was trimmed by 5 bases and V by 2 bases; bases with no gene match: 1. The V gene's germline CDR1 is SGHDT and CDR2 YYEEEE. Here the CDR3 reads CASSFGTGYGYTF. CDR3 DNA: TGTGCCAGCAGCTTTGGGACAGGGTATGGCTACACCTTC.

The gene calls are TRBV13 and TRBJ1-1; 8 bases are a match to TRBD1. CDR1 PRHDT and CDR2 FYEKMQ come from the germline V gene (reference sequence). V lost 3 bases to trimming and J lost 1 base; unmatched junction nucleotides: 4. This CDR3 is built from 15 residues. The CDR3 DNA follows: TGTGCCAGCAGCTTCTACACAGGGGGGAACACTGAAGCTTTCTTT. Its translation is CASSFYTGGNTEAFF. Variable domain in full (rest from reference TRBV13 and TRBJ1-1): AAGVIQSPRHLIKEKRETATLKCYPIPRHDTVYWYQQGPGQDPQFLISFYEKMQSDKGSIPDRFSAQQFSDYHSELNMSSLELGDSALYFCASSFYTGGNTEAFFGQGTRLTVV.

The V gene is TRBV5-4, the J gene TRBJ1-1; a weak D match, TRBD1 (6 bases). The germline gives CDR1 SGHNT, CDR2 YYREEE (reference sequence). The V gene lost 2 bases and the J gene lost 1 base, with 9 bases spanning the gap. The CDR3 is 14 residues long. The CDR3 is CASSFGGANTEAFF. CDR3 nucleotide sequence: TGTGCCAGCAGCTTTGGGGGGGCGAACACTGAAGCTTTCTTT.

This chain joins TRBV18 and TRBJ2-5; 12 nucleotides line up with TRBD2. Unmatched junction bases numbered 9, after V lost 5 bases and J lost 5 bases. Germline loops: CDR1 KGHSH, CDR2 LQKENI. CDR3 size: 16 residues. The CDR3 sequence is CASSALAGGVVETQYF. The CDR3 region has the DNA TGTGCCAGCTCAGCACTAGCGGGAGGAGTTGTTGAGACCCAGTACTTC. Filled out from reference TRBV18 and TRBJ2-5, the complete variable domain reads NAGVMQNPRHLVRRRGQEARLRCSPMKGHSHVYWYRQLPEEGLKFMVYLQKENIIDESGMPKERFSAEFPKEGPSILRIQQVVRGDSAAYFCASSALAGGVVETQYFGPGTRLLVL.

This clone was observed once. Written as DNA, the CDR3 is TGTGCCAGCAGGGTCAGAGGAAACACCATATATTTT. Its protein is CASRVRGNTIYF. The chain combines TRBV6-4 with TRBJ1-3; D gene uncertain. V was shortened by 6 bases and J by 4 bases, with 7 bases between the two germline ends. There are 12 residues in the CDR3. Per the germline V gene, CDR1 is MRHNA and CDR2 is SNTAGT.

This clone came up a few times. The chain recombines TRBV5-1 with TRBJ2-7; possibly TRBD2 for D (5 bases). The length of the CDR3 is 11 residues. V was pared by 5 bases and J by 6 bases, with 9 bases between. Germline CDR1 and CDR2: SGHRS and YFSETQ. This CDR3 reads CASRIGGEQYF. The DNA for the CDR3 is TGCGCCAGCAGAATCGGAGGCGAGCAGTACTTC.

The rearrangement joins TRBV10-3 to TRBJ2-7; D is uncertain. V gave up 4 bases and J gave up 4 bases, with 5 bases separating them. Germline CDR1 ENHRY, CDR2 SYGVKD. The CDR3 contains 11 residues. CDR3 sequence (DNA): TGTGCCATCAGTGCCAGGTACGAGCAGTACTTC. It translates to CAISARYEQYF.

For the CDR3, the DNA is TGTGCCGCTGGGGGCGGGACTAACAATGAGCAGTTCTTC. Translating gives CAAGGGTNNEQFF. The chain is built from TRBV6-5 and TRBJ2-1; perhaps TRBD2 as D (7 bases). The CDR3 sequence is 13 residues long. Trimming took 11 bases from V and 5 from J, leaving 16 bases between them. Germline-derived CDR1 and CDR2 are MNHEY and SVGAGI.

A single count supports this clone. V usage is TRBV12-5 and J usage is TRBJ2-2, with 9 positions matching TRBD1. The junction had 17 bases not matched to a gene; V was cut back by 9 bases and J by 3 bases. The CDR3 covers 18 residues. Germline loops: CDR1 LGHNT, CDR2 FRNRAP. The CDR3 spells CARPVRYMGQGDTGELFF. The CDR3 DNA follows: TGTGCTAGGCCGGTACGTTACATGGGACAGGGAGACACCGGGGAGCTGTTTTTT.

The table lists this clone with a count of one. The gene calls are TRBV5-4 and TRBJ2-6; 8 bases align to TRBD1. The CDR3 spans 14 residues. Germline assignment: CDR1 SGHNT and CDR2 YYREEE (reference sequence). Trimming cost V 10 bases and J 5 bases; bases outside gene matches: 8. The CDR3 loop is CAGQGGGRANVLTF. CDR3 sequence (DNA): TGTGCCGGACAGGGTGGGGGTAGGGCCAACGTCCTGACTTTC.

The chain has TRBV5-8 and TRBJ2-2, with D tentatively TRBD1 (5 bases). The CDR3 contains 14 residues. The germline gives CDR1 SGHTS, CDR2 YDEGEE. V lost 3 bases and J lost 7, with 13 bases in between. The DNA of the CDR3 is TGTGCCAGCAGCTCAGACGTACAGGTCGGGGAGCTGTTTTTT. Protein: CASSSDVQVGELFF.

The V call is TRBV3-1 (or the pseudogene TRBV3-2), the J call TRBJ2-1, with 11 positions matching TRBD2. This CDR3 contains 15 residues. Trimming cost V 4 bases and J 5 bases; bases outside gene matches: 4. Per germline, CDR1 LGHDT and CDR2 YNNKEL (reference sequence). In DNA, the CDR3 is TGTGCCAGCAGCCTGGGACTAGCGGTAAACAATGAGCAGTTCTTC. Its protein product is CASSLGLAVNNEQFF.